Listed below are T cell receptor beta chains from one sample, sequenced in a study of T cells after yellow fever vaccination. TCRdb recomputed calls from the 5' RACE reads with MiXCR, one row per CDR3 protein. The table shows approximately 32,000 distinct CDR3 sequences, with about 10% occurring only once. The input for sequencing was PBMCs, either bulk or a sorted T-cell subset (CD4+, CD8+, memory, or dextramer-sorted; not recorded which), taken roughly 14 days after the first yellow fever vaccination. The receptors shown here come from a man aged 18 to 35 who received the YFV17D yellow fever vaccine. Each CDR3 is given with its conserved first and last residue. D genes are given only for firm matches. Rows give clone size only sometimes, using once, few, many, or a class for an expanded clone.

J | V | size | D | CDR3 | DNA
TRBJ1-1 | TRBV5-6 | many | TRBD1 | CASRGDRVTEAFF | TGTGCCAGCAGGGGTGACAGGGTCACTGAAGCTTTCTTT
TRBJ1-1 | TRBV12-3/TRBV12-4 | many | TRBD1 | CASSALGTVAEAFF | TGTGCCAGCAGTGCCCTGGGGACAGTGGCTGAAGCTTTCTTT
TRBJ1-1 | TRBV6-5 | many | TRBD1 | CASSYQGGGTEAFF | TGTGCCAGCAGTTATCAGGGGGGAGGCACTGAAGCTTTCTTT
TRBJ2-5 | TRBV20-1 | many | TRBD1 | CSARVGDRGYQETQYF | TGCAGTGCTAGAGTGGGAGACAGGGGGTACCAAGAGACCCAGTACTTC
TRBJ2-3 | TRBV12-3/TRBV12-4 | many | - | CASTHGNTQYF | TGTGCCAGCACCCACGGGAATACGCAGTATTTT
TRBJ2-3 | TRBV3-1 | - | TRBD2 | CASTHARGGTDTQYF | TGTGCCTCCACCCACGCGCGGGGGGGCACAGATACGCAGTATTTT
TRBJ2-3 | TRBV4-2 | many | TRBD2 | CASSQEGGSYTDTQYF | TGTGCCAGCAGCCAAGAAGGCGGGAGCTACACAGATACGCAGTATTTT
TRBJ2-7 | TRBV7-6 | many | - | CASTTGSSYEQYF | TGTGCCAGCACCACAGGGAGCTCCTACGAGCAGTACTTC
TRBJ2-5 | TRBV7-9 | many | - | CASSLYAPEQETQYF | TGTGCCAGCAGCTTATACGCCCCGGAGCAAGAGACCCAGTACTTC
TRBJ1-2 | TRBV20-1 | many | - | CSAVRVDINGYTF | TGCAGTGCTGTCAGGGTTGACATTAATGGCTACACCTTC
TRBJ2-2 | TRBV12-3/TRBV12-4 | many | - | CASTHLRNINTGELFF | TGTGCCAGCACACACCTTCGGAACATCAACACCGGGGAGCTGTTTTTT
TRBJ2-7 | TRBV4-3 | many | TRBD1 | CASRHQRTGIYEQYF | TGCGCCAGCAGGCATCAAAGGACAGGGATCTACGAGCAGTACTTC
TRBJ2-1 | TRBV14 | many | TRBD2 | CASSYITGGRYNNEQFF | TGTGCCAGCAGTTACATCACGGGGGGGCGATACAACAATGAGCAGTTCTTC
TRBJ2-2 | TRBV4-3 | many | - | CASSHLTGELFF | TGCGCCAGCAGCCACCTCACCGGGGAGCTGTTTTTT
TRBJ1-5 | TRBV20-1 | many | TRBD1 | CSARRNDRGNQPQHF | TGCAGTGCTAGACGAAATGACAGGGGAAATCAGCCCCAGCATTTT
TRBJ2-7 | TRBV4-1 | many | - | CASSQFRTGPRQYF | TGCGCCAGCAGCCAATTCCGTACGGGACCTCGGCAGTACTTC
TRBJ1-2 | TRBV12-3/TRBV12-4 | many | TRBD1 | CASSPGTGVYGYTF | TGTGCCAGCAGTCCCGGGACAGGGGTCTATGGCTACACCTTC
TRBJ2-2 | TRBV7-3 | many | TRBD1 | CASSLYPTTGGIDTGELFF | TGTGCCAGCAGCTTGTACCCCACTACAGGGGGCATTGACACCGGGGAGCTGTTTTTT
TRBJ2-2 | TRBV11-2 | many | - | CANEGGGARTGELFF | TGTGCCAACGAAGGGGGGGGGGCCCGAACCGGGGAGCTGTTTTTT
TRBJ1-6 | TRBV5-1 | many | - | CASSLARGLYNSPLHF | TGCGCCAGCAGCTTGGCTAGGGGTCTCTATAATTCACCCCTCCACTTT
TRBJ2-4 | TRBV7-2 | many | TRBD2 | CASSVGLAGGNIQYF | TGTGCCAGCAGCGTCGGACTAGCGGGGGGAAACATTCAGTACTTC
TRBJ1-1 | TRBV12-3/TRBV12-4 | many | - | CASGGQSNTEAFF | TGTGCCAGCGGCGGGCAGAGCAACACTGAAGCTTTCTTT
TRBJ1-2 | TRBV29-1 | many | TRBD1 | CSVEEQGAGGYTF | TGCAGCGTTGAAGAACAGGGGGCTGGGGGCTACACCTTC
TRBJ1-6 | TRBV5-1 | many | - | CASSLEGLNSPLHF | TGCGCCAGCAGCTTGGAGGGGCTGAATTCACCCCTCCACTTT
TRBJ1-1 | TRBV6-2/TRBV6-3 | many | - | CASSYSTRAGANTEAFF | TGTGCCAGCAGTTACTCGACTCGGGCAGGGGCGAACACTGAAGCTTTCTTT
TRBJ2-1 | TRBV12-3/TRBV12-4 | many | - | CASSLRVRNEQFF | TGTGCCAGCAGTTTACGAGTCCGCAATGAGCAGTTCTTC
TRBJ2-4 | TRBV6-2/TRBV6-3 | many | TRBD1 | CASSTRDSRRNIQYF | TGTGCCAGCAGTACCCGGGACAGCCGAAGAAACATTCAGTACTTC
TRBJ1-5 | TRBV29-1 | many | - | CSVSDGFLGNQPQHF | TGCAGCGTTTCGGACGGGTTTCTAGGCAATCAGCCCCAGCATTTT
TRBJ2-5 | TRBV28 | many | - | CASIDGGETQYF | TGTGCCAGCATTGATGGGGGAGAGACCCAGTACTTC
TRBJ1-4 | TRBV7-2 | many | TRBD1 | CASSSGQGAEKLFF | TGTGCCAGCAGCTCAGGACAGGGGGCTGAAAAACTGTTTTTT
TRBJ2-5 | TRBV23-1 | many | - | CASSQSPAGAGKETQYF | TGCGCCAGCAGTCAATCGCCCGCGGGGGCCGGGAAAGAGACCCAGTACTTC